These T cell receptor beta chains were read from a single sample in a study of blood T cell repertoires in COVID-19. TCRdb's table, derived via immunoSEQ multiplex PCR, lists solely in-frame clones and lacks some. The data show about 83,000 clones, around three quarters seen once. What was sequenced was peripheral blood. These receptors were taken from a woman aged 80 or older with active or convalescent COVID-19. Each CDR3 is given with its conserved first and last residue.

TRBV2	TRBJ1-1	CASSGSGTRKGAFF
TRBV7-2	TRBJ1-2	CASSEDRGYGYTF
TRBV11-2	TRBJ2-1	CASSPSVNEQFF
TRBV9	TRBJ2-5	CASSDGTGAKETQYF
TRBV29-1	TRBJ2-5	CSVEWAAQETQYF
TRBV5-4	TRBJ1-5	CASSVQGRAGQPQHF
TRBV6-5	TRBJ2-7	CASSFGGEQYF
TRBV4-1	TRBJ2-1	CASSQAGGGSYNEQFF
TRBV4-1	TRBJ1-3	CASSHSGTGSNTIYF
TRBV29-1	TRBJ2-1	CSVKLVGGGGSEQFF
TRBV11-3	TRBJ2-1	CASSSGTEDNEQFF
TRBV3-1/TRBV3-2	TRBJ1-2	CASSQAGFGYTF
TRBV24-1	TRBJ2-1	CATSDSAQAFVNEQFF
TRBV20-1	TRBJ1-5	CSAGGRLVNQPQHF
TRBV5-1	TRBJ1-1	CASSLRGQGTSEAFF
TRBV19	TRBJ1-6	CASTDRNSPLHF
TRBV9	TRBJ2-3	CASSDGFFSSADTQYF
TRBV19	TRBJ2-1	CASSIRPYNEQFF
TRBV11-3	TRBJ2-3	CASSSDLGGGADTQYF
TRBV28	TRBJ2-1	CASSSLAGGRNEQFF
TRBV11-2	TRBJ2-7	CASSLLSGTYEQYF
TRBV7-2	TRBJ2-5	CASSAPSGRAQYF
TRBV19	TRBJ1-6	CASRTGTENSPLHF
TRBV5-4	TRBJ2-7	CASSHRTGADEQYF
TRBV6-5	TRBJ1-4	CASSRSPGEKLFF
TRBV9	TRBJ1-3	CASSVDRLNTIYF
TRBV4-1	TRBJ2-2	CASSQDRTYATGELFF
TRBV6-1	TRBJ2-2	CASSEETGGTGELFF
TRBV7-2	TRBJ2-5	CASSLGQGGTQYF
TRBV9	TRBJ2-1	CASSGRRGSSYNEQFF
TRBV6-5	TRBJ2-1	CASRPTPPYNEQFF
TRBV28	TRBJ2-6	CASTDGGPPLPGANVLTF
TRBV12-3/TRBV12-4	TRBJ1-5	CASSSRGFEPQHF
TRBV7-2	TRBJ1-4	CASRGTASSEKLFF
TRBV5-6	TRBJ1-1	CASSLTFGQSFNTEAFF
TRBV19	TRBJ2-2	CASSIRVGEAGELFF
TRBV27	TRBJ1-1	CASSFAGTEAFF
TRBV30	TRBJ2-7	CAWSGPRYEQYF
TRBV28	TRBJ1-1	CASSSTPNTEAFF